Reported below is one T cell receptor gamma chain. Using around 210 ng of biopsy DNA, TRG was amplified with LymphoTrack primers. TCRdb re-processed the multiplex PCR reads via CATT. Here the sample spans about 880 gamma-chain clones, around half being singletons. Each case's genomic DNA was extracted from ten approximately 4.9-µm formalin-fixed paraffin-embedded scrolls. This entry belongs to a study of intestinal T cells in coeliac disease. Unmatched junction bases numbered 15, after V lost 8 bases and J lost 11 bases. The CDR3 consists of 12 residues. Germline values: CDR1 EGSTGY, CDR2 YDSYTSSV. This rearrangement joins TRGV4 to TRGJ1 or TRGJ2. Sequenced: a duodenal biopsy. This clonotype originated in a human donor with celiac disease. CDR3 in amino acids: CATYSSLGEKLF. CDR3 nucleotides: TGTGCCACCTATTCCTCGCTGGGGGAGAAACTCTTT.